The 28 T cell receptor beta chains below all came from one sample that was sequenced in a study of T cells after yellow fever vaccination. TCRdb used MiXCR to reprocess the 5' RACE reads, holding one entry per CDR3 protein. Here the sample spans hundreds of thousands of distinct CDR3 sequences, around 21% being singletons. The sample was PBMCs, taken 15 days after the yellow fever booster vaccination. All receptors derive from a man younger than 45 who received the YFV17D yellow fever vaccine.

The rearrangement joins TRBV25-1 to TRBJ2-1; tentatively, D is TRBD1 or TRBD2 (5 bases each). V gave up 7 bases and J gave up 5 bases, with 15 bases separating them. Germline V lookup: CDR1 MGHDK, CDR2 SYGVNS. The CDR3 spans 14 residues. This CDR3 is CASNSGLANNEQFF. For the CDR3, the DNA is TGTGCCAGCAACTCGGGGCTAGCCAACAATGAGCAGTTCTTC.

This clonotype was counted at least ten times. The chain carries TRBV5-1 and TRBJ2-2, with D hard to call. Trimming shortened V by 5 bases and J by 0 bases, and 8 bases separated the two germline ends. Germline lookup yields CDR1 SGHRS and CDR2 YFSETQ. The CDR3 has 14 amino acids. CDR3 amino acids: CASSPATNTGELFF. In DNA, the CDR3 is TGCGCCAGCAGTCCAGCGACGAACACCGGGGAGCTGTTTTTT.

This clonotype has a handful of counts. The chain couples TRBV20-1 to TRBJ2-7; D not resolved. This CDR3 comprises 14 residues. Trimming left V 4 bases short and J 2 bases short, with 15 bases between. Germline CDR1 and CDR2: DFQATT and SNEGSKA (reference sequence). CDR3 protein: CSAIWTDSTYEQYF. CDR3 DNA: TGCAGTGCTATATGGACGGATTCTACCTACGAGCAGTACTTC.

The CDR3 loop reads CSATRATYNEQFF. DNA of the CDR3: TGCAGTGCTACCCGGGCCACCTACAATGAGCAGTTCTTC. The genes are TRBV20-1 and TRBJ2-1; D remains ambiguous. Germline V gene lookup returns CDR1 DFQATT and CDR2 SNEGSKA (reference sequence). This CDR3 contains 13 residues. Trimming stripped 4 bases from V and 2 bases from J, with 9 bases between.

This clonotype turned up a few times. The J gene is TRBJ2-1, the V gene TRBV5-1; D is possibly TRBD1 or TRBD2 (6 bases each). The length of the CDR3 is 14 residues. The germline V and J ends were trimmed by 4 bases and 7 bases, with 15 bases remaining between them. In germline, CDR1 is SGHRS, CDR2 YFSETQ. The CDR3 sequence is CASSPPGADNEQFF. CDR3 DNA sequence: TGCGCCAGCAGCCCTCCGGGGGCGGATAATGAGCAGTTCTTC. Supplemented by reference TRBV5-1 and TRBJ2-1, the full variable domain reads KAGVTQTPRYLIKTRGQQVTLSCSPISGHRSVSWYQQTPGQGLQFLFEYFSETQRNKGNFPGRFSGRQFSNSRSEMNVSTLELGDSALYLCASSPPGADNEQFFGPGTRLTVL.

The CDR3 region is CASSLHVPPDTQYF. CDR3 sequence (DNA): TGTGCCAGCAGCTTGCACGTCCCCCCAGATACGCAGTATTTT. V and J are TRBV11-2 and TRBJ2-3; no reliable D call. The CDR3 is 14 amino acids. Germline V gene sequence: CDR1 SGHAT, CDR2 FQNNGV. V was shortened by 3 bases and J by 4 bases, with 11 bases between the two germline ends.

CDR3 nucleotide sequence: TGTGCCAGCAGCCCCGCTTGGGATGCGGGAGTCTCCTACAATGAGCAGTTCTTC. Amino acid sequence: CASSPAWDAGVSYNEQFF. V usage is TRBV11-2 and J usage is TRBJ2-1; 7 bases match TRBD2. Trimming cost V 5 bases and J 0 bases; bases outside gene matches: 13. CDR1 is SGHAT and CDR2 is FQNNGV in the germline V gene. The CDR3 contains 18 residues.

The chain employs TRBV7-6 and TRBJ2-7; possibly TRBD2 for D (5 bases). Trimming removed 5 bases from V and 6 bases from J, with 14 bases in between. The CDR3 is 13 amino acids. Germline V gives CDR1 SGHVS, CDR2 FNYEAQ. The DNA of the CDR3 is TGTGCCAGCAGCCTGTGGACTCTGACCGAGCAGTACTTC. Protein product: CASSLWTLTEQYF.

This clonotype was counted a few times. The chain uses TRBV7-9 and TRBJ2-1; the match to TRBD1 covers 9 bases. V lost 4 bases, J lost 2 bases, and 6 bases stayed unmatched. CDR3 length equals 16 residues. Germline V CDR1 and CDR2: SEHNR, FQNEAQ (reference sequence). The CDR3 reads CASSSRQGDPYNEQFF. CDR3 nucleotides: TGTGCCAGCAGCTCGAGACAGGGGGATCCCTACAATGAGCAGTTCTTC.

V is TRBV5-1 and J is TRBJ2-3; D may be TRBD1 or TRBD2 (5 bases each). CDR1 and CDR2 from the germline V gene are SGHRS and YFSETQ. This CDR3 is built from 15 residues. Between the trimmed V and J ends, which lost 6 bases and 1 base, there was a span of 15 bases. This chain's CDR3 is CASTTGPLGTDTQYF. DNA of the CDR3: TGCGCCAGCACCACGGGACCCCTCGGCACAGATACGCAGTATTTT.

The chain is built from TRBV24-1 and TRBJ2-1, with TRBD2 matching 9 bases. CDR3 length equals 18 residues. Per the germline V gene, CDR1 is KGHDR and CDR2 is SFDVKD. V lost 4 bases, J lost 7 bases, and 16 bases stayed unmatched. The CDR3: CATSEQPPGLAIRNEQFF. DNA of the CDR3: TGTGCCACCAGTGAGCAACCGCCGGGACTAGCAATAAGGAATGAGCAGTTCTTC.

J is TRBJ2-7 and V is TRBV9; 13 bases are a match to TRBD2. The CDR3 is made up of 16 amino acids. V trimming: 4 bases; J trimming: 4 bases; junction bases outside the gene matches: 8. The germline CDR1 and CDR2 sequences are SGDLS and YYNGEE. DNA of the CDR3: TGTGCCAGCAGCCTTGGACTAGCGGGAGTCTCTTACGAGCAGTACTTC. Its translation is CASSLGLAGVSYEQYF.

Only a few counts were recorded for this clonotype. V and J are TRBV20-1 and TRBJ2-2; maybe TRBD2 (6 bases). The length of the CDR3 is 14 residues. V was trimmed by 6 bases and J by 7 bases, leaving 18 bases between them. Germline V gene data show CDR1 as DFQATT and CDR2 as SNEGSKA (reference sequence). The CDR3 DNA follows: TGCAGTGCCATCGATGGGGGGTTGGGCGGGGAGCTGTTTTTT. This gives the protein CSAIDGGLGGELFF.

The chain joins TRBV7-2 to TRBJ2-1, with D tentatively TRBD1 (6 bases). This CDR3 has 12 amino acids. Looked up from germline, CDR1 is SGHTA and CDR2 is FQGNSA. V lost 5 bases and J 10 bases, leaving 12 bases between the germline ends. DNA for the CDR3: TGTGCCAGCAGCCAGAGGACAGAAGAGCAGTTCTTC. Translated: CASSQRTEEQFF.

The chain employs TRBV12-3 or TRBV12-4 and TRBJ2-1; no clear D gene. The CDR3 consists of 13 residues. Trimming removed 3 bases from V and 5 bases from J, with 8 bases in between. CDR3 sequence: CASSFQPDNEQFF. For the CDR3, the DNA is TGTGCCAGCAGTTTTCAGCCGGACAATGAGCAGTTCTTC.

This chain connects TRBV5-1 to TRBJ2-7; TRBD1 or TRBD2 may be the D gene (6 bases each). Germline CDR1 is SGHRS and CDR2 is YFSETQ. The V gene lost 4 bases and the J gene lost 0 bases, with 11 bases spanning the gap. This CDR3 is 14 amino acids long. The CDR3 DNA sequence: TGCGCCAGCAGCACACAGGGAGGCTCCTACGAGCAGTACTTC. It encodes CASSTQGGSYEQYF.

This clonotype was detected once. The chain employs TRBV4-2 and TRBJ1-1; tentatively, D is TRBD1 (5 bases). The germline V and J ends were trimmed by 0 bases and 0 bases, with 8 bases remaining between them. The CDR3 is 15 amino acids. Germline V gene lookup returns CDR1 LGHNA and CDR2 YNFKEQ. The CDR3 is CASSQESGLNTEAFF. CDR3 nucleotides: TGTGCCAGCAGCCAAGAATCAGGGCTGAACACTGAAGCTTTCTTT.

This clonotype has a handful of counts. V is TRBV7-9 and J is TRBJ2-5, with 11 bases identical to TRBD2. CDR3 length: 17 residues. Germline loops: CDR1 SEHNR, CDR2 FQNEAQ (reference sequence). Losses at the gene ends were 6 bases for V and 2 bases for J; bases not matched to a gene: 11. CDR3 coding DNA: TGTGCCAGCAGTCCATCTGGGGGGACTAGCGGACAAGAGACCCAGTACTTC. Its translation: CASSPSGGTSGQETQYF.

The chain uses TRBV29-1 and TRBJ2-5, with 8 bases lining up with TRBD2. Germline lookup yields CDR1 SQVTM and CDR2 ANQGSEA. The V segment lost 6 bases and the J segment 5 bases; nucleotides outside the gene matches: 11. The CDR3 contains 14 residues. CDR3 sequence: CSVLSGSSGETQYF. The CDR3 DNA reads as TGCAGCGTGCTAAGCGGGAGTTCAGGGGAGACCCAGTACTTC.

The chain links TRBV6-1 to TRBJ2-5; 8 bases align to TRBD2. CDR1 is MNHNS and CDR2 is SASEGT in the germline V gene. Unmatched junction bases numbered 6, after V lost 4 bases and J lost 2 bases. CDR3 length equals 15 residues. The CDR3 nucleotides read TGTGCCAGCAGTGTCGAGCGGGAGTCTCAAGAGACCCAGTACTTC. It yields the protein CASSVERESQETQYF.

This clonotype was observed a handful of times. CDR3 sequence reads: CASSYPGGAETQYF. The CDR3 region has the DNA TGTGCCAGCAGTTACCCAGGGGGCGCGGAGACCCAGTACTTC. This chain connects TRBV6-5 to TRBJ2-5; 8 bases are shared with TRBD1. Germline V CDR1 and CDR2: MNHEY, SVGAGI. V lost 2 bases and J lost 5; bases outside the gene matches: 4. The CDR3 loop spans 14 amino acids.

This clonotype occurred a few times. J is TRBJ1-1 and V is TRBV20-1, with a tentative D call TRBD1 (5 bases). Germline values: CDR1 DFQATT, CDR2 SNEGSKA (reference sequence). The V gene lost 2 bases and the J gene lost 2 bases, with 12 bases spanning the gap. The length of the CDR3 is 14 residues. CDR3 DNA: TGCAGTGCTAGACAGGGCGGGTTAAACACTGAAGCTTTCTTT. It is translated as CSARQGGLNTEAFF.

This clonotype has a handful of counts. This rearrangement joins TRBV2 to TRBJ2-1; 7 bases agree with TRBD2. The CDR3 length is 13 residues. With 7 bases clipped from V and 6 bases from J, the junction kept 6 bases outside the gene matches. Germline CDR1 and CDR2: SNHLY and FYNNEI. Here the CDR3 DNA reads TGTGCCAGCAAGCGGGACGGAGGCAATGAGCAGTTCTTC. Translating gives CASKRDGGNEQFF.

This clonotype was observed a handful of times. This chain uses TRBV18 with TRBJ1-2; D is unclear. The germline V gene encodes CDR1 KGHSH and CDR2 LQKENI. The CDR3 sequence is 15 residues long. The V gene lost 5 bases and the J gene lost 6 bases, with 19 bases spanning the gap. CDR3 nucleotides: TGTGCCAGCTCAAATACTCTAGACCCTGAGAATGGCTACACCTTC. Translation gives CASSNTLDPENGYTF.

The chain combines TRBV10-1 with TRBJ2-2, with D hard to call. V gave up 8 bases and J gave up 0 bases, with 4 bases separating them. Germline CDR1 and CDR2: WNHNN and SYGVQD (reference sequence). This CDR3 has 12 residues. CDR3 nucleotides: TGCGCCAGCGGCCCGAACACCGGGGAGCTGTTTTTT. Its protein is CASGPNTGELFF.

This clonotype has a handful of counts. The chain employs TRBV5-1 and TRBJ1-1, with TRBD1 matching over 7 bases. The V segment lost 4 bases and the J segment 3 bases; nucleotides outside the gene matches: 12. Per germline, CDR1 SGHRS and CDR2 YFSETQ. The CDR3 is 16 amino acids. The CDR3 nucleotides read TGCGCCAGCAGCACCCACCGGGACAGTCGGGACACTGAAGCTTTCTTT. It yields the protein CASSTHRDSRDTEAFF.

This clonotype was found a few times. The rearrangement links TRBV7-8 to TRBJ2-5; the D gene could be TRBD1 or TRBD2 (5 bases each). The CDR3 extends over 14 amino acids. Germline V gene sequence: CDR1 SGHVS, CDR2 FQNEAQ. Trimming cost V 8 bases and J 4 bases, with 17 bases left between them. CDR3 in DNA: TGTGCCAGCCTCCTCGTAGGGGCGGGAGAGACCCAGTACTTC. Encoded protein: CASLLVGAGETQYF.

The chain uses TRBV6-6 and TRBJ1-5; a weak D match, TRBD1 (6 bases). Per the germline V gene, CDR1 is MNHNY and CDR2 is SVGAGI (reference sequence). The CDR3 totals 13 residues. Trimming removed 6 bases from V and 1 base from J, with 7 bases in between. The CDR3 nucleotides read TGTGCCAGCAGAGACAGGAGCAATCAGCCCCAGCATTTT. Protein product: CASRDRSNQPQHF.